The rows below give T cell receptor beta chains drawn from one sample of a study of Ad26.COV2.S vaccination and SARS-CoV-2 variants. Libraries were prepared by immunoSEQ multiplex PCR; TCRdb keeps only in-frame clonotypes and omits some of them. This table holds nearly 400,000 clones, approximately 90% found once. The sequences come from peripheral blood, collected in a trial of Ad26.COV2.S vaccine versus placebo. Source of these receptors: a person between 18 and 65 years old who received the Ad26.COV2.S COVID-19 vaccine or a placebo. CDR3s include the opening cysteine and the closing phenylalanine or tryptophan.

v_call: TRBV28; cdr3_aa: CASSSQGRGDTQYF
v_call: TRBV15; cdr3_aa: CATSRDPIAGPGDEQFF
v_call: TRBV11-2; cdr3_aa: CASSLGGGRNEQFF
v_call: TRBV15; cdr3_aa: CATSRGEGGELFF
v_call: TRBV9; cdr3_aa: CASSVAATTDTQYF
v_call: TRBV10-3; cdr3_aa: CAISWTGNNEQFF
v_call: TRBV9; cdr3_aa: CASSAGALNNSPLHF
v_call: TRBV10-3; cdr3_aa: CAISGGENVAGYTF
v_call: TRBV5-6; cdr3_aa: CASSPQSQGTGELFF
v_call: TRBV7-3; cdr3_aa: CASSLTVRGDGGYTF
v_call: TRBV3-1/TRBV3-2; cdr3_aa: CASRPSGVGTGELFF
v_call: TRBV30; cdr3_aa: CAWSVDVLTTITDTQYF
v_call: TRBV9; cdr3_aa: CASSVNSADTGELFF
v_call: TRBV5-1; cdr3_aa: CASSRTSGRLTTYNEQFF
v_call: TRBV4-1; cdr3_aa: CASSQDMGGRKTQYF
v_call: TRBV27; cdr3_aa: CASSQLGLEETQYF
v_call: TRBV27; cdr3_aa: CASSLTAGTYEQYF
v_call: TRBV19; cdr3_aa: CASARGTSFDNEQFF
v_call: TRBV5-1; cdr3_aa: CASSWGSGAKNSPLHF
v_call: TRBV28; cdr3_aa: CASKKERSYNEQFF
v_call: TRBV5-6; cdr3_aa: CASSLEGSGKQFF
v_call: TRBV29-1; cdr3_aa: CSADPRQGKTGELFF
v_call: TRBV29-1; cdr3_aa: CSVHLAGAGANVLTF
v_call: TRBV7-9; cdr3_aa: CASSLALGRFGSNEKLFF
v_call: TRBV7-6; cdr3_aa: CASSLGSSSYNEQFF
v_call: TRBV5-4; cdr3_aa: CASSPGLGTQYF
v_call: TRBV28; cdr3_aa: CASSLQGAGEQYF
v_call: TRBV5-1; cdr3_aa: CASIKGQGGGIATQYF
v_call: TRBV6-5; cdr3_aa: CASRPGLTGYTF
v_call: TRBV7-3; cdr3_aa: CASSPGGNTIYF
v_call: TRBV9; cdr3_aa: CASSGTGGVGYTF
v_call: TRBV7-2; cdr3_aa: CASSLGGLADEQYF
v_call: TRBV20-1; cdr3_aa: CSARVVNEQFF
v_call: TRBV5-6; cdr3_aa: CASSDGDYEQYF
v_call: TRBV7-3; cdr3_aa: CASSLRSGANVLTF
v_call: TRBV2; cdr3_aa: CASSRGTGLPNTEAFF
v_call: TRBV15; cdr3_aa: CATSSGRGRNTEAFF
v_call: TRBV3-1/TRBV3-2; cdr3_aa: CASTNWGTGVSTDTQYF
v_call: TRBV24-1; cdr3_aa: CATSQGGGTDTQYF
v_call: TRBV28; cdr3_aa: CASSSPSGRSYTGELFF
v_call: TRBV7-7; cdr3_aa: CASSLALAGGQETQYF
v_call: TRBV27; cdr3_aa: CASRGGRYEQYF
v_call: TRBV9; cdr3_aa: CASSANTGELFF
v_call: TRBV10-1; cdr3_aa: CASSERGSSYNEQFF
v_call: TRBV4-1; cdr3_aa: CASSPTADPGGNQPQHF
v_call: TRBV5-1; cdr3_aa: CASRLIQQATMNTEAFF
v_call: TRBV5-4; cdr3_aa: CASSYRDRDEKLFF
v_call: TRBV24-1; cdr3_aa: CATSEAGGTGELFF
v_call: TRBV19; cdr3_aa: CASSIGASEVTGELFF
v_call: TRBV21-1; cdr3_aa: CASSHQNGNTIYF
v_call: TRBV6-5; cdr3_aa: CASSRSTEAFF
v_call: TRBV7-9; cdr3_aa: CASSSRGQGGIDTQYF